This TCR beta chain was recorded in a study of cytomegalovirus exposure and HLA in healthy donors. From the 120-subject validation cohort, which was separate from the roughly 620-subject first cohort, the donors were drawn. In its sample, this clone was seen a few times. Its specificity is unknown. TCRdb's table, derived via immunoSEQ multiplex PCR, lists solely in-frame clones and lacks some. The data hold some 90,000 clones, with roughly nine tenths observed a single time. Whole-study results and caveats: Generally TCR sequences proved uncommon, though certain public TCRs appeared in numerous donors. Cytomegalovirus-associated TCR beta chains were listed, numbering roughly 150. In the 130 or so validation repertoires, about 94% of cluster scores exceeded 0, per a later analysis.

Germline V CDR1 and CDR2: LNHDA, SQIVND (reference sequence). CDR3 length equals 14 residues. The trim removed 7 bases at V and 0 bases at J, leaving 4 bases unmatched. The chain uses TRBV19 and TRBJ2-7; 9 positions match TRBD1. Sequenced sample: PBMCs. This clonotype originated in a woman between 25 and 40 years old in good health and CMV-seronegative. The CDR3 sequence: CASKETGGSYEQYF. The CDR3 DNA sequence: TGTGCCAGTAAAGAGACAGGGGGCTCCTACGAGCAGTACTTC.